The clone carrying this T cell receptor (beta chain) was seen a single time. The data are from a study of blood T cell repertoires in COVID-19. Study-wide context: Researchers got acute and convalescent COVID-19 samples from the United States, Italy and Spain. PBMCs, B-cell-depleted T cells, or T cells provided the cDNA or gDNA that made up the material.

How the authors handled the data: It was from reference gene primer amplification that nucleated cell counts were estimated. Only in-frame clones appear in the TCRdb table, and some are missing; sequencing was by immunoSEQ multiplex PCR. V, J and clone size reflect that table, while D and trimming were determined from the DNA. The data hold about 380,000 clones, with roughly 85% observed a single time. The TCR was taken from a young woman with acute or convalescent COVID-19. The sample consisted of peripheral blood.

CDR3 sequence reads: CASSLGGQGIGEQYF. CDR3 coding DNA: TGTGCCAGCAGCTTGGGGGGACAGGGAATTGGCGAGCAGTACTTC. The rearrangement joins TRBV5-4 to TRBJ2-7; 9 bases map to TRBD1. V was pared by 0 bases and J by 6 bases, with 7 bases of the junction left unmatched. The CDR3 length is 15 residues. CDR1 is SGHNT, CDR2 YYREEE, per germline (reference sequence).